The 12 T cell receptor beta chains reported below all come from one sample, sequenced in a study of cytomegalovirus exposure and HLA in healthy donors. PCR employed 60 Vbeta and 13 Jbeta primers. Method: immunoSEQ multiplex PCR; TCRdb's copy keeps in-frame clones and lacks some. The sample contains about 120,000 clones, 83% of which appear only once. Sequenced sample: PBMCs. These receptors all come from a woman between 35 and 50 years old in good health and CMV-seropositive.

This clone was detected once. This chain uses TRBV15 with TRBJ2-3, with a tentative D call TRBD1 (6 bases). Germline CDR1 and CDR2: LNHNV and YYDKDF (reference sequence). The V end was cut by 2 bases, the J end by 6 bases, with 15 bases between. This CDR3 region has 15 residues. DNA for the CDR3: TGTGCCACCAGCAGACAAAATCAGGGGCCTGATACGCAGTATTTT. Translation: CATSRQNQGPDTQYF.

V and J are TRBV5-4 and TRBJ2-5; TRBD2 might be the D (6 bases). Judging by the DNA end, TRBJ2-7 fits better; the J call may be wrong. The germline V gene has CDR1 SGHNT and CDR2 YYREEE (reference sequence). The CDR3 runs to 13 residues. In DNA, the CDR3 is TGTGCCACTAGACCGGGACTGGGTTACGAGCAGTACTTC. Translating it yields CATRPGLGYEQYF.

This chain joins TRBV28 and TRBJ2-7; no reliable D call. The CDR3 spans 14 residues. Trimming cost V 1 base and J 2 bases, with 9 bases left between them. Germline loops: CDR1 MDHEN, CDR2 SYDVKM. CDR3 nucleotides: TGTGCCAGCAGTTTATATCCAGTAACCTACGAGCAGTACTTC. Translating it yields CASSLYPVTYEQYF.

The chain couples TRBV11-2 to TRBJ1-4; TRBD1 aligns across 9 bases. The V and J ends lost 4 bases and 11 bases, in that order; junction bases with no gene match: 8. From germline, CDR1 is SGHAT and CDR2 FQNNGV. The CDR3 contains 14 residues. The CDR3 sequence is CASSSRDRVNKLFF. Written as DNA, the CDR3 is TGTGCCAGCAGCTCCCGGGACAGGGTAAACAAACTGTTTTTT.

The V gene is TRBV5-1, the J gene TRBJ2-2, with D possibly being TRBD1 (6 bases). The CDR3 is 16 amino acids. Germline assignment: CDR1 SGHRS and CDR2 YFSETQ. V gave up 4 bases and J gave up 0 bases, with 13 bases separating them. The CDR3 nucleotides read TGCGCCAGCAGCACGGACAGTAGGACGAACACCGGGGAGCTGTTTTTT. It translates to CASSTDSRTNTGELFF.

The chain is built from TRBV18 and TRBJ2-7; D unresolved. This CDR3 comprises 13 residues. Trimming shortened V by 2 bases and J by 2 bases, and 7 bases separated the two germline ends. CDR1 and CDR2 (germline): KGHSH, LQKENI. CDR3 amino acids: CASSPRRPYEQYF. The CDR3 DNA is TGTGCCAGCTCACCAAGGCGGCCCTACGAGCAGTACTTC.

In nucleotides, the CDR3 is TGCGCCAGCAGCTTTTCGGATCTGTCAGGGATCTACGAGCAGTACTTC. Encoded protein: CASSFSDLSGIYEQYF. The genes are TRBV5-1 and TRBJ2-7; D is possibly TRBD1 (5 bases). The CDR3 sequence is 16 residues long. Germline loops: CDR1 SGHRS, CDR2 YFSETQ. Trimming stripped 2 bases from V and 3 bases from J, with 18 bases between.

The chain is built from TRBV9 and TRBJ1-2; perhaps TRBD1 as D (5 bases). This CDR3 comprises 14 residues. V shed 0 bases and J shed 7 bases, with 13 bases lying between them. Germline loops: CDR1 SGDLS, CDR2 YYNGEE. The CDR3 DNA sequence: TGTGCCAGCAGCGTAGATTCAGGGTTTGGTGGCTACACCTTC. Its translation is CASSVDSGFGGYTF. The full variable domain, with the rest looked up from reference TRBV9 and TRBJ1-2, is DSGVTQTPKHLITATGQRVTLRCSPRSGDLSVYWYQQSLDQGLQFLIQYYNGEERAKGNILERFSAQQFPDLHSELNLSSLELGDSALYFCASSVDSGFGGYTFGSGTRLTVV.

Details on this clone: Other DNA sequences of this sample code for an identical CDR3. J is TRBJ2-1 and V is TRBV5-4; D may be TRBD2 (6 bases). The V gene's germline CDR1 is SGHNT and CDR2 YYREEE (reference sequence). V was trimmed by 1 base and J by 3 bases, leaving 11 bases between them. The CDR3 runs 15 residues. CDR3 bases: TGTGCCAGCAGCTTGTCCGGCGGGGTCTACAATGAGCAGTTCTTC. Its translation is CASSLSGGVYNEQFF.

The chain recombines TRBV4-1 with TRBJ1-5, with D perhaps matching TRBD1 (6 bases). The CDR3 has 18 residues. The ends were cut back, 0 bases at V and 2 bases at J, with 17 bases in the middle. The germline V gene has CDR1 MGHRA and CDR2 YSYEKL. The chain's CDR3 is CASSQEGRGGSGNQPQHF. The CDR3 DNA reads as TGCGCCAGCAGCCAAGAAGGTCGGGGGGGCTCTGGCAATCAGCCCCAGCATTTT.

V usage is TRBV13 and J usage is TRBJ2-7; 7 bases map to TRBD1. V shed 5 bases and J 8 bases; nucleotides not matched to a gene: 12. Germline assignment: CDR1 PRHDT and CDR2 FYEKMQ (reference sequence). The CDR3 runs to 14 residues. This chain's CDR3 is CASSPTDREDKQYF. For the CDR3, the DNA is TGTGCCAGCAGCCCTACAGACAGGGAAGACAAGCAGTACTTC.

The J gene is TRBJ2-7, the V gene TRBV19, with 11 bases that match TRBD1. The CDR3 covers 16 residues. With 4 bases clipped from V and 6 bases from J, the junction kept 11 bases outside the gene matches. Germline assignment: CDR1 LNHDA and CDR2 SQIVND (reference sequence). CDR3 in amino acids: CASSTDVGTGGVEQYF. The CDR3 DNA reads as TGTGCCAGTAGTACAGACGTCGGGACAGGGGGGGTCGAGCAGTACTTC.